The clone carrying this T cell receptor (beta chain) was counted a few times. Its antigen remains unknown. The CDR3 has 13 amino acids. The germline gives CDR1 SNHLY, CDR2 FYNNEI. The V and J ends lost 6 bases and 7 bases respectively, with 13 bases between them. These data belong to a study of regulatory T cells in long-lasting Graves disease. Building of the TCR beta libraries involved iRepertoire HTBI primers and Arm-PCR of CDR3 regions. A single record per CDR3 protein comes from TCRdb applying MiXCR to the multiplex PCR reads. This table has about 440,000 distinct CDR3 sequences, roughly 17% appearing once. Time point specified: newly diagnosed GD, antithyroid drugs for less than 3 months. PBMC RNA served as the TCR library source. Study results and caveats: Persistent Graves' disease cases displayed lower TCR diversity than newly diagnosed ones. With persistent disease, TRBV28, TRBJ1-2 and TRBJ2-5 were the favored segments.

The sample was also linked to a second study, of T cells in Graves' hyperthyroidism and ophthalmopathy. This second report adds: Patients showing uncontrolled infection, other autoimmune disease, pregnancy or lactation were ineligible.

The chain combines TRBV2 with TRBJ1-5, with a tentative D call TRBD1 (6 bases). This clonotype was sampled from a woman in her late teens or twenties with Graves disease. Sequencing used peripheral blood mononuclear cells (PBMCs), obtained at new diagnosis, from a patient treated with antithyroid drugs. The CDR3 spells CASSLRQVQPQHF. CDR3 coding DNA: TGTGCCAGCAGCCTTAGACAGGTCCAGCCCCAGCATTTT.